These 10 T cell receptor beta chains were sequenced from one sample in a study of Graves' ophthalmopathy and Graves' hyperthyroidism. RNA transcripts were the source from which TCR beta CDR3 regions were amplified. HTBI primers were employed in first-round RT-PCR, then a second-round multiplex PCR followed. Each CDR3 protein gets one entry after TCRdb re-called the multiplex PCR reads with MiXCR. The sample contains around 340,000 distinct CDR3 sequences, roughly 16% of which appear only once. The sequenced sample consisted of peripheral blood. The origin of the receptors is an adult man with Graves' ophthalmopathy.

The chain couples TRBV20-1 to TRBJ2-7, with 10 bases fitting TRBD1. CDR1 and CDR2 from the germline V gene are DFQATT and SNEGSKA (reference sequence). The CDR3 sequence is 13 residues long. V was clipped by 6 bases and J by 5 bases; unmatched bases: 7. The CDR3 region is CSAGTGVVHEQYF. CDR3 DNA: TGCAGTGCCGGGACAGGGGTGGTCCACGAGCAGTACTTC.

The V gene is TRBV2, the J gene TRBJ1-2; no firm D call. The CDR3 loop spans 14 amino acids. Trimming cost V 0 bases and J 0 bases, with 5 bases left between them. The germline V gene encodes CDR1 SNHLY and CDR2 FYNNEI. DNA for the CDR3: TGTGCCAGCAGTGAAGCGCGGGCTAACTATGGCTACACCTTC. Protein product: CASSEARANYGYTF.

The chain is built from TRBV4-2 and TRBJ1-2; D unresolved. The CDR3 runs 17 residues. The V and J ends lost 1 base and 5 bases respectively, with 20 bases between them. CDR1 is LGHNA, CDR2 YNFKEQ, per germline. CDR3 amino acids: CASSQVSVSRLSYGYTF. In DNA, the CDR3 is TGTGCCAGCAGCCAAGTATCGGTGAGCCGACTTTCGTATGGCTACACCTTC.

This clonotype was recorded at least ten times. The CDR3 DNA is TGTGCCAGCAGCGTAGCCGGACAGGGGAAGACTTTCTTT. Its protein is CASSVAGQGKTFF. The rearrangement joins TRBV9 to TRBJ1-1, with TRBD1 matching over 9 bases. Germline loops: CDR1 SGDLS, CDR2 YYNGEE. After removal of 0 bases from V and 12 bases from J, the junction contained 6 bases not matched to a gene. This CDR3 contains 13 residues.

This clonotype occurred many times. The CDR3 reads CASSVSLASEQYF. In DNA form, the CDR3 reads TGTGCCAGCAGCGTAAGTTTAGCTAGCGAGCAGTACTTC. This chain connects TRBV9 to TRBJ2-7; D gene unclear. The germline V and J ends were trimmed by 1 base and 6 bases, with 11 bases remaining between them. Germline assignment: CDR1 SGDLS and CDR2 YYNGEE. The CDR3 is made up of 13 amino acids.

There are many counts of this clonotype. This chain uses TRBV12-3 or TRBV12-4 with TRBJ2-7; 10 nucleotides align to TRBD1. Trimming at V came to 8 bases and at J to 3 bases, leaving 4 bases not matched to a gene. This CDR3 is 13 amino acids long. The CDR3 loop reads CASQRDRGYEQYF. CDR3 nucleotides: TGTGCCAGCCAACGGGACAGGGGCTACGAGCAGTACTTC.

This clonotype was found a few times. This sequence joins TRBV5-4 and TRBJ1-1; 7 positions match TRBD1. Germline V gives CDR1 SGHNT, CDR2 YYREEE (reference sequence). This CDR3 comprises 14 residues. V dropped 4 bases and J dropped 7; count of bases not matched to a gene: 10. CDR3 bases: TGTGCCAGCAGCCTGAGGGGACAGCTAGTTGAAGCTTTCTTT. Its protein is CASSLRGQLVEAFF. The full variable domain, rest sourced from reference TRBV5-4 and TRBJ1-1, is ETGVTQSPTHLIKTRGQQVTLRCSSQSGHNTVSWYQQALGQGPQFIFQYYREEENGRGNFPPRFSGLQFPNYSSELNVNALELDDSALYLCASSLRGQLVEAFFGQGTRLTVV.

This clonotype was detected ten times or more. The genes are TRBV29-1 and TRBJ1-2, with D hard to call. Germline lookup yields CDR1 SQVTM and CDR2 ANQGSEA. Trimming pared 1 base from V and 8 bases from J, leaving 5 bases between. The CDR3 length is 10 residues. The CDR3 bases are TGCAGCGTTGAAGGAGGCGGCTACACCTTC. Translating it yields CSVEGGGYTF. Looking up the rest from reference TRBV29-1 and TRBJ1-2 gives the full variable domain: SAVISQKPSRDICQRGTSLTIQCQVDSQVTMMFWYRQQPGQSLTLIATANQGSEATYESGFVIDKFPISRPNLTFSTLTVSNMSPEDSSIYLCSVEGGGYTFGSGTRLTVV.

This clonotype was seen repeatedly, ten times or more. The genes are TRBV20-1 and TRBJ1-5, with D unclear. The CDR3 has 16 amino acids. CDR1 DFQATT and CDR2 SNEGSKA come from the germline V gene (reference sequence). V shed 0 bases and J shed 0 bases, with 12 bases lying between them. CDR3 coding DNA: TGCAGTGCTAGAGATAGTTCAGGATATAGCAATCAGCCCCAGCATTTT. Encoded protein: CSARDSSGYSNQPQHF.

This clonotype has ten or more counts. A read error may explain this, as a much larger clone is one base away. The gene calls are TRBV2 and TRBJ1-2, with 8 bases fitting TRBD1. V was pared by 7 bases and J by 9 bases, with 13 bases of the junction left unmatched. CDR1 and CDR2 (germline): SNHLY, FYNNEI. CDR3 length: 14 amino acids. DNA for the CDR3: TGTGCCAGCACCCGGACAGGGTTTACTGGTAGCTACACCTTC. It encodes CASTRTGFTGSYTF.